This TCR beta chain appears in the sequencing data of a study of shared clonotypes between healthy human individuals. General study findings and limits: Few donors restricted represented genetic and exposure-history diversity.

In the case of this clone: Its antigen remains unidentified.

J gave up 7 bases and V 2 bases, and 5 bases lay outside the gene matches. CDR1 and CDR2 from the germline V gene are LGHNA and YSLEER. The CDR3 is made up of 13 amino acids. Data came from immunoSEQ multiplex PCR; TCRdb stores just in-frame clones and leaves some out. Of 150,000 to 200,000 clones listed, roughly 93% are singletons. The rearrangement uses TRBV4-3 and TRBJ2-7; the match to TRBD1 covers 7 bases. Sequenced sample: naive CD4+ T cells sorted from blood. Subset specified: CD45RA+ positively selected. The TCR originated in a woman younger than 45 in good health. DNA of the CDR3: TGCGCCAGCAGCCAAATCCTACAGGGGGAGCAGTACTTC. This sequence encodes CASSQILQGEQYF.